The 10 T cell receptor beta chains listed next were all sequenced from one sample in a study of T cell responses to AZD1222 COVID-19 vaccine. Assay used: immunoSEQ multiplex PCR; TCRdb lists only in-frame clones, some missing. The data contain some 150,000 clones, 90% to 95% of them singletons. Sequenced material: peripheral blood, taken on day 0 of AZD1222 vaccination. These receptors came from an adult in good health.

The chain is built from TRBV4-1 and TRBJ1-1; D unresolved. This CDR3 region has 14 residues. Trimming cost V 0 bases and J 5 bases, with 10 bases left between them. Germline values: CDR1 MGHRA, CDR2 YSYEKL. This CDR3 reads CASSQDPAHTEAFF. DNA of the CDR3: TGCGCCAGCAGCCAAGATCCGGCGCATACTGAAGCTTTCTTT.

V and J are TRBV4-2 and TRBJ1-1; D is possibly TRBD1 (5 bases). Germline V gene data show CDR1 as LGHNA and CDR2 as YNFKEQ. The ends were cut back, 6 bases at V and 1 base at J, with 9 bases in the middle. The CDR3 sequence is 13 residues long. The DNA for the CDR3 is TGTGCCAGCAGTTGGGGCCGGAACACTGAAGCTTTCTTT. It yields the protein CASSWGRNTEAFF.

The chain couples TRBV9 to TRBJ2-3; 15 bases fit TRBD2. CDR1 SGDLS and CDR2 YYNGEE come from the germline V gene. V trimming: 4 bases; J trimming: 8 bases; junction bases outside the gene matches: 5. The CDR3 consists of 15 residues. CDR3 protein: CASSLGTSGRTTQYF. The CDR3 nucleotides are TGTGCCAGCAGCCTCGGGACTAGCGGGAGGACTACGCAGTATTTT.

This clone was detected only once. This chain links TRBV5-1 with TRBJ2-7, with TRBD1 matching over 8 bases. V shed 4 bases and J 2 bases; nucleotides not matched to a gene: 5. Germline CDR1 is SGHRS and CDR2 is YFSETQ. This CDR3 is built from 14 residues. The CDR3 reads CASSPGQGPYEQYV. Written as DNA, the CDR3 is TGCGCCAGCAGCCCCGGACAGGGCCCCTACGAGCAGTACGTC.

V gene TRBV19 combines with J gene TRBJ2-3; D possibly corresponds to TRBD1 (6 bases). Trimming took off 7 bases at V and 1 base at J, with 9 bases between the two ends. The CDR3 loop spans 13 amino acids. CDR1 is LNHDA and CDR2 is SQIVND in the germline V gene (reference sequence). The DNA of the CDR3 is TGTGCCAGTAATAACAGGGGCACAGATACGCAGTATTTT. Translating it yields CASNNRGTDTQYF.

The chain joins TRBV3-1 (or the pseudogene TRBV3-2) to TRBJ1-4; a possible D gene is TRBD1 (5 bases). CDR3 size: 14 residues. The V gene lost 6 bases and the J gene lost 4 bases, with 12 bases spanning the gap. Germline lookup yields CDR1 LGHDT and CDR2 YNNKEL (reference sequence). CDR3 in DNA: TGTGCCAGCAGTTCAAGGGACGGTAATGAAAAACTGTTTTTT. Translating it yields CASSSRDGNEKLFF.

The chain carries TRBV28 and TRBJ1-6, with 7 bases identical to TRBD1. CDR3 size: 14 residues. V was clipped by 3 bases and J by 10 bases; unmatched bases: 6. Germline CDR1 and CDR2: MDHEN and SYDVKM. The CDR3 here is CASSFLPGGSPLHF. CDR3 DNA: TGTGCCAGCAGTTTTCTACCAGGGGGGTCACCCCTCCACTTT.

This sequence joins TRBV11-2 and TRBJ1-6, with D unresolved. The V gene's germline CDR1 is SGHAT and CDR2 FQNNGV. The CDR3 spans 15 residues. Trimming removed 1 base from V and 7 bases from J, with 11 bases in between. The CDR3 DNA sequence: TGTGCCAGCAGCTTAGGGGTGGGCAGGAATTCACCCCTCCACTTT. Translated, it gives CASSLGVGRNSPLHF.

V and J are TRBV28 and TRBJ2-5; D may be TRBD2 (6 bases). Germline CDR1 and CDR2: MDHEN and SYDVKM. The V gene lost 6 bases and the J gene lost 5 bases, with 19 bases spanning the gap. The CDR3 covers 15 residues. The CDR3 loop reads CASSPVGTPTETQYF. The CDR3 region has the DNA TGTGCCAGCAGCCCAGTCGGGACTCCAACCGAGACCCAGTACTTC.

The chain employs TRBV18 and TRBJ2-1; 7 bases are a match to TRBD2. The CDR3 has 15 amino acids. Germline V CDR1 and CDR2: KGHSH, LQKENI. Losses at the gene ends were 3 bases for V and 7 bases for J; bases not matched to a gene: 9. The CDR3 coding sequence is TGTGCCAGCTCACCCCTGGGCGGGAGTGTGAATGAGCAGTTCTTC. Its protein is CASSPLGGSVNEQFF.